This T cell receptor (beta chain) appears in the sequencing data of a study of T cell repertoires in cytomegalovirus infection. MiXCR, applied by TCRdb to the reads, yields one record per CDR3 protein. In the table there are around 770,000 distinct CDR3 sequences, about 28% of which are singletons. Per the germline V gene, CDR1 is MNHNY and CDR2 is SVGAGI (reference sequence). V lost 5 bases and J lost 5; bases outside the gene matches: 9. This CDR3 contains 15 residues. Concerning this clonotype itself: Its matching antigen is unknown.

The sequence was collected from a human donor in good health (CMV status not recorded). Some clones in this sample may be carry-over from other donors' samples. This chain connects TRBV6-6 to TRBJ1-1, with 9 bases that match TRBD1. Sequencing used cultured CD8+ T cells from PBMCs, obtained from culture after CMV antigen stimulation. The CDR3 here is CASSIGQGSSTEAFF. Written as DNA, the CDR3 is TGTGCCAGCAGTATCGGACAGGGGAGTTCGACTGAAGCTTTCTTT.